One sample yielded the 21 T cell receptor beta chains listed below, sequenced in a study of response to subunit inactivated influenza vaccine. From the RT-PCR reads, TCRdb called clonotypes with MiXCR, one entry per CDR3 protein. Here the sample spans about 520,000 distinct CDR3 sequences, less than 7.5% being singletons. The sample consisted of PBMCs from blood, taken roughly 24 months after vaccination. These receptors all stem from a man aged 50 to 75 who received an inactivated influenza vaccine.

This clonotype came up a few times. The chain combines TRBV3-1 with TRBJ2-1; D is uncertain. The germline V and J ends were trimmed by 4 bases and 7 bases, with 17 bases remaining between them. CDR3 length: 15 residues. CDR1 is LGHDT and CDR2 is YNNKEL in the germline V gene (reference sequence). CDR3 region: CASSPSGRVVNEQFF. The CDR3 DNA reads as TGTGCCAGCAGCCCCAGTGGACGGGTGGTTAATGAGCAGTTCTTC.

The chain recombines TRBV7-2 with TRBJ2-1; possibly TRBD1 for D (6 bases). V lost 6 bases, J lost 9 bases, and 15 bases lay in between. There are 13 residues in the CDR3. Looked up from germline, CDR1 is SGHTA and CDR2 is FQGNSA. CDR3 region: CASSYLGGTEQFF. In DNA, the CDR3 is TGTGCCAGCAGTTACCTTGGGGGCACTGAGCAGTTCTTC.

This clonotype was detected only a few times. V is TRBV5-1 and J is TRBJ2-5; no clear D. In germline, CDR1 is SGHRS, CDR2 YFSETQ. V lost 1 base to trimming and J lost 4 bases, with 8 bases between them. The CDR3 consists of 13 residues. CDR3 region: CASSLMARETQYF. Written as DNA, the CDR3 is TGCGCCAGCAGCTTGATGGCTAGAGAGACCCAGTACTTC.

The chain is built from TRBV12-3 or TRBV12-4 and TRBJ2-1; 10 nucleotides line up with TRBD1. The CDR3 extends over 17 amino acids. V lost 4 bases and J lost 3; bases outside the gene matches: 9. The CDR3 reads CASSSSGQGRYYNEQFF. The CDR3 DNA is TGTGCCAGCAGTTCCTCGGGACAGGGGAGGTACTACAATGAGCAGTTCTTC.

The table lists this clonotype with a few counts. V usage is TRBV5-6 and J usage is TRBJ1-2; D is ambiguous. This CDR3 region has 14 residues. The V and J ends lost 2 bases and 0 bases respectively, with 8 bases between them. Germline V gene lookup returns CDR1 SGHDT and CDR2 YYEEEE. CDR3 nucleotides: TGTGCCAGCAGCTTCGGGCCCTCTAACTATGGCTACACCTTC. Translating it yields CASSFGPSNYGYTF.

This clonotype showed up just a few times. The chain couples TRBV20-1 to TRBJ2-5; TRBD2 matches at 10 bases. Germline lookup yields CDR1 DFQATT and CDR2 SNEGSKA (reference sequence). The CDR3 covers 14 residues. J was trimmed by 4 bases and V by 6 bases; bases with no gene match: 8. The CDR3 sequence: CSAKAGGPIETQYF. The CDR3 DNA reads as TGCAGTGCAAAAGCGGGAGGGCCGATAGAGACCCAGTACTTC.

This clonotype was detected ten times or more. V usage is TRBV6-5 and J usage is TRBJ1-6; D gene ambiguous. V was shortened by 0 bases and J by 5 bases, with 8 bases between the two germline ends. Germline lookup yields CDR1 MNHEY and CDR2 SVGAGI. The CDR3 contains 15 residues. DNA of the CDR3: TGTGCCAGCAGTTACTCGATAGGAAATAATTCACCCCTCCACTTT. Amino acids: CASSYSIGNNSPLHF.

This clonotype has a handful of counts. The chain uses TRBV7-9 and TRBJ1-1, with D possibly being TRBD1 (6 bases). The CDR3 loop spans 14 amino acids. Between the trimmed V and J ends, which lost 3 bases and 5 bases, there was a span of 13 bases. CDR1 and CDR2 from the germline V gene are SEHNR and FQNEAQ (reference sequence). In DNA, the CDR3 is TGTGCCAGCAGCTTGATCGGGGGCGGGACTGAAGCTTTCTTT. Amino acid sequence: CASSLIGGGTEAFF. The whole variable domain, filled in from reference TRBV7-9 and TRBJ1-1, reads DTGVSQNPRHKITKRGQNVTFRCDPISEHNRLYWYRQTLGQGPEFLTYFQNEAQLEKSRLLSDRFSAERPKGSFSTLEIQRTEQGDSAMYLCASSLIGGGTEAFFGQGTRLTVV.

This chain joins TRBV10-3 and TRBJ2-6, with D possibly called TRBD1 or TRBD2 (5 bases each). The CDR3 has 20 residues. Trimming took 0 bases from V and 0 from J, leaving 18 bases between them. CDR1 and CDR2 from the germline V gene are ENHRY and SYGVKD. The CDR3 DNA sequence: TGTGCCATCAGTGAGTCTATAGGGACGCCACCAGACTCTGGGGCCAACGTCCTGACTTTC. Amino acid sequence: CAISESIGTPPDSGANVLTF.

This clonotype was seen a few times. The chain links TRBV27 to TRBJ2-7; perhaps TRBD2 as D (5 bases). The V gene's germline CDR1 is MNHEY and CDR2 SMNVEV (reference sequence). Trimming removed 3 bases from V and 3 bases from J, with 12 bases in between. This CDR3 comprises 14 residues. The CDR3 sequence: CASSLAGRFYEQYF. The CDR3 DNA follows: TGTGCCAGCAGTTTGGCGGGTAGGTTCTACGAGCAGTACTTC.

This clonotype was detected many times. V gene TRBV29-1 combines with J gene TRBJ2-3; 8 bases align to TRBD1. The trim removed 8 bases at V and 5 bases at J, leaving 12 bases unmatched. Germline values: CDR1 SQVTM, CDR2 ANQGSEA. The CDR3 covers 14 residues. The CDR3 DNA reads TGCAGCCTCAGGGGGCCCTCGTTGGGAGATACGCAGTATTTT. Translating gives CSLRGPSLGDTQYF.

The chain is built from TRBV21-1 and TRBJ1-2; TRBD1, the table's D call, was not compared with the DNA. TRBV21-1 is classified as a pseudogene. This CDR3 is built from 15 residues. Here the CDR3 reads CASSKKRTGSGGYTF. DNA for the CDR3: TGTGCCAGCAGCAAAAAGAGGACAGGGTCGGGTGGCTACACCTTC.

This clonotype was seen a handful of times. The J gene is TRBJ2-1, the V gene TRBV29-1; the match to TRBD2 covers 14 bases. The CDR3 has 12 amino acids. After removal of 6 bases from V and 9 bases from J, the junction contained 1 base not matched to a gene. Germline V gene data show CDR1 as SQVTM and CDR2 as ANQGSEA. CDR3 protein: CSVGTSGSEQFF. CDR3 nucleotide sequence: TGCAGCGTCGGGACTAGCGGGAGTGAGCAGTTCTTC.

This clonotype was counted ten times or more. This chain uses TRBV4-3 with TRBJ2-4; D not resolved. The germline gives CDR1 LGHNA, CDR2 YSLEER. The CDR3 contains 11 residues. V lost 6 bases and J lost 12, with 12 bases in between. The CDR3 bases are TGCGCCAGCAGGCAGGAGTACCCTCAGTACTTC. This gives the protein CASRQEYPQYF.

V and J are TRBV30 and TRBJ1-2; 10 bases fit TRBD1. CDR1 and CDR2 from the germline V gene are GTSNPN and SVGIG (reference sequence). The CDR3 length is 15 residues. Unmatched junction bases numbered 12, after V lost 4 bases and J lost 7 bases. CDR3 residues: CAWMRYTGQGGGYTF. DNA for the CDR3: TGTGCCTGGATGCGTTATACCGGACAGGGGGGTGGCTACACCTTC.

In its sample, this clonotype was seen many times. The chain joins TRBV14 to TRBJ2-3; D gene uncertain. CDR3 size: 11 residues. The germline CDR1 and CDR2 sequences are SGHDN and FVKESK. The V gene lost 1 base and the J gene lost 5 bases, with 1 base spanning the gap. In DNA form, the CDR3 reads TGTGCCAGCAGCCAAGTAGATACGCAGTATTTT. Translation: CASSQVDTQYF.

This clonotype was observed a few times. The chain links TRBV7-9 to TRBJ2-1; tentatively, D is TRBD1 (6 bases). With 7 bases removed from V and 6 bases from J, the gap between germline ends came to 7 bases. Germline CDR1 and CDR2: SEHNR and FQNEAQ (reference sequence). The CDR3 covers 11 residues. The CDR3 region has the DNA TGTGCCAGCACCAGGGGCAATGAGCAGTTCTTC. This gives the protein CASTRGNEQFF.

This clonotype was seen only a few times. The V gene is TRBV20-1, the J gene TRBJ2-7, with D possibly matching TRBD1 (6 bases). CDR1 is DFQATT, CDR2 SNEGSKA, per germline (reference sequence). V lost 0 bases and J lost 10, with 16 bases in between. This CDR3 comprises 13 residues. This CDR3 is CSARDQLGGGQYF. For the CDR3, the DNA is TGCAGTGCTAGAGATCAATTAGGTGGGGGCCAGTACTTC.

This clonotype occurred a few times. The J gene is TRBJ2-7, the V gene TRBV28, with TRBD2 matching over 8 bases. V shed 7 bases and J 4 bases; nucleotides not matched to a gene: 3. The CDR3 runs to 12 residues. The germline gives CDR1 MDHEN, CDR2 SYDVKM. CDR3 residues: CASKEREYEQYF. DNA for the CDR3: TGTGCCAGCAAGGAGCGGGAGTACGAGCAGTACTTC.

The rearrangement uses TRBV6-4 and TRBJ2-1; 7 bases match TRBD2. This CDR3 contains 14 residues. CDR1 MRHNA and CDR2 SNTAGT come from the germline V gene. Trimming took 6 bases from V and 5 from J; bases not matched to a gene: 7. CDR3 sequence: CASSAAGAHNEQFF. CDR3 nucleotide sequence: TGTGCCAGCAGCGCTGCGGGAGCCCACAATGAGCAGTTCTTC.

The table lists this clonotype with many counts. CDR3 DNA: TGTGCCAGCAGCGCCGGGGTGGGGGACTATGGCTACACCTTC. It is translated as CASSAGVGDYGYTF. The chain employs TRBV11-2 and TRBJ1-2, with TRBD1 as a possible D gene (5 bases). This CDR3 region has 14 residues. The germline V gene has CDR1 SGHAT and CDR2 FQNNGV. Trimming took off 5 bases at V and 3 bases at J, with 13 bases between the two ends.